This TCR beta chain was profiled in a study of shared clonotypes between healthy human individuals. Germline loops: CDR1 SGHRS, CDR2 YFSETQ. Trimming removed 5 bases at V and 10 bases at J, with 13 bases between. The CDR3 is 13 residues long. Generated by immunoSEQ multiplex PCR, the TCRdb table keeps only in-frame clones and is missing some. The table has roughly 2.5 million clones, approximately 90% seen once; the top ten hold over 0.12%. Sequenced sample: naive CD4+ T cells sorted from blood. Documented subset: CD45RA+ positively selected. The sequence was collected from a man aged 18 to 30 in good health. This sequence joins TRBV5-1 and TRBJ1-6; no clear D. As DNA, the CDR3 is TGCGCCAGCAGTTTGTCAGGTGAATCACCCCTCCACTTT. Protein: CASSLSGESPLHF. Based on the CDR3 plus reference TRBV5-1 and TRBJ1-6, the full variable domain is KAGVTQTPRYLIKTRGQQVTLSCSPISGHRSVSWYQQTPGQGLQFLFEYFSETQRNKGNFPGRFSGRQFSNSRSEMNVSTLELGDSALYLCASSLSGESPLHFGNGTRLTVT.